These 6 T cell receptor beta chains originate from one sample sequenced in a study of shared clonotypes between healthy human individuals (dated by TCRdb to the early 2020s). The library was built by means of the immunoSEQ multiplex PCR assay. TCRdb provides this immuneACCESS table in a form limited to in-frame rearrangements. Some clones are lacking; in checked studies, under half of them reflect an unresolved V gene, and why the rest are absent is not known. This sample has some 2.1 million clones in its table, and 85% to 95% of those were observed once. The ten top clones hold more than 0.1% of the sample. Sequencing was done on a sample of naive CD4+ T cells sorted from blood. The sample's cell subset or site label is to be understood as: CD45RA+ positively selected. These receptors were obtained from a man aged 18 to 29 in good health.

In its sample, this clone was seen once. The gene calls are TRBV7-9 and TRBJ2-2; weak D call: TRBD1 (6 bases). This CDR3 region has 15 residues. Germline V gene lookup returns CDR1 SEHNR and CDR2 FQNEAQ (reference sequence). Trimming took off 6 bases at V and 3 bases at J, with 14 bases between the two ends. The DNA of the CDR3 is TGTGCCAGCAGGAAGCAGGGGATAGACACCGGGGAGCTGTTTTTT. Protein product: CASRKQGIDTGELFF.

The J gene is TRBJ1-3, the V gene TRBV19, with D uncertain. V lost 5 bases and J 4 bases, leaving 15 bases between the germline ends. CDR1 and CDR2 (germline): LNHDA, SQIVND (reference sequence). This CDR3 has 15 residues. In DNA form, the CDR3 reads TGTGCCAGTAGTCCCCCGGTTGGAAACGGAAACACCATATATTTT. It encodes CASSPPVGNGNTIYF.

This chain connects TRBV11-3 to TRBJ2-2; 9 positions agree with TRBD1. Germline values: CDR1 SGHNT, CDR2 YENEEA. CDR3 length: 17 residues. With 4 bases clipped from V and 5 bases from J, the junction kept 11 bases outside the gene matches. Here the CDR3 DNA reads TGTGCCAGCAGCTCCGGAAAGAGACAGGGGGAGACCGGGGAGCTGTTTTTT. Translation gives CASSSGKRQGETGELFF.

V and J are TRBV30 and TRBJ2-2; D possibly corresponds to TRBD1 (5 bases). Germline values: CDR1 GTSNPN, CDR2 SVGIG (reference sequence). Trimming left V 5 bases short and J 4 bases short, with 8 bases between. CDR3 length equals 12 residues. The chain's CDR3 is CAWLGLTGELFF. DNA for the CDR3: TGTGCCTGGTTGGGGCTCACCGGGGAGCTGTTTTTT.

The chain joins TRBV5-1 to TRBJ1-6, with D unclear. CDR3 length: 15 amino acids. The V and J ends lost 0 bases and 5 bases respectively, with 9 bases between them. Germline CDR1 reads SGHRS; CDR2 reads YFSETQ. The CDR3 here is CASSLDPQNNSPLHF. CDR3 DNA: TGCGCCAGCAGCTTGGATCCCCAGAATAATTCACCCCTCCACTTT. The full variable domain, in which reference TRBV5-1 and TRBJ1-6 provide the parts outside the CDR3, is KAGVTQTPRYLIKTRGQQVTLSCSPISGHRSVSWYQQTPGQGLQFLFEYFSETQRNKGNFPGRFSGRQFSNSRSEMNVSTLELGDSALYLCASSLDPQNNSPLHFGNGTRLTVT.

The DNA of the CDR3 is TGTGCCAGCAGTTTGTCGGAGAATCTGGGGGAGACCCAGTACTTC. The encoded protein is CASSLSENLGETQYF. The V gene is TRBV28, the J gene TRBJ2-5, with D hard to call. The germline V gene encodes CDR1 MDHEN and CDR2 SYDVKM. The germline V and J ends were trimmed by 3 bases and 5 bases, with 16 bases remaining between them. The CDR3 is made up of 15 amino acids.